These 32 T cell receptor beta chains came from one sample sequenced in a study of blood T cell repertoires in COVID-19. The table came from immunoSEQ multiplex PCR; TCRdb's copy has only in-frame clones and leaves some out. The table has about 74,000 clones, roughly nine tenths seen once. Sequencing used peripheral blood. The receptors derive from a man aged 45 to 65 with COVID-19, enrolled during active disease.

This chain uses TRBV5-1 with TRBJ2-1; the match to TRBD1 covers 9 bases. The V gene's germline CDR1 is SGHRS and CDR2 YFSETQ. This CDR3 contains 14 residues. V shed 5 bases, J shed 5 bases, and the junction held 5 bases outside the gene matches. The CDR3 nucleotides read TGCGCCAGCAGTCATGGGACAGGGAACAATGAGCAGTTCTTC. Amino acid sequence: CASSHGTGNNEQFF.

This clone appeared once. V usage is TRBV5-6 and J usage is TRBJ2-7; a weak D match, TRBD2 (6 bases). V lost 0 bases, J lost 7 bases, and 14 bases lay in between. The CDR3 is 14 amino acids. Per the germline V gene, CDR1 is SGHDT and CDR2 is YYEEEE. CDR3 region: CASSLGTGAREQYV. CDR3 bases: TGTGCCAGCAGCTTGGGGACGGGAGCTCGAGAGCAGTACGTC.

This chain joins TRBV3-1 (or the pseudogene TRBV3-2) and TRBJ2-1, with a tentative D call TRBD1 (8 bases). The germline V gene has CDR1 LGHDT and CDR2 YNNKEL (reference sequence). The V end lost 5 bases, the J end lost 6 bases, and 17 bases lay between the germline ends. This CDR3 spans 15 amino acids. The CDR3 reads CASSSTGGVINEQFF. The CDR3 DNA is TGTGCCAGCAGCTCCACAGGGGGGGTAATCAATGAGCAGTTCTTC.

The table lists this clone with a few counts. The chain employs TRBV7-2 and TRBJ1-3, with D perhaps matching TRBD1 (6 bases). V dropped 5 bases and J dropped 5 bases, with 10 bases sitting between them. CDR3 length: 13 residues. The V gene's germline CDR1 is SGHTA and CDR2 FQGNSA. In DNA, the CDR3 is TGTGCCAGCAGCCCGACAGGCAGAAACACCATATATTTT. It translates to CASSPTGRNTIYF.

The rearrangement joins TRBV5-5 to TRBJ2-1; 10 nucleotides agree with TRBD2. Germline values: CDR1 SGHKS, CDR2 YYEKEE (reference sequence). CDR3 length equals 16 residues. V was pared by 2 bases and J by 7 bases, with 9 bases of the junction left unmatched. The CDR3 loop reads CASSLESSGRGNEQFF. CDR3 sequence (DNA): TGTGCCAGCAGCTTAGAGTCTAGCGGGAGAGGGAATGAGCAGTTCTTC.

This sequence joins TRBV5-6 and TRBJ1-6, with D tentatively TRBD1 (5 bases). V was pared by 4 bases and J by 8 bases, with 10 bases between. The CDR3 contains 13 residues. CDR1 and CDR2 from the germline V gene are SGHDT and YYEEEE. CDR3 amino acids: CASSVTDDSPLHF. The CDR3 nucleotides are TGTGCCAGCAGCGTGACAGACGATTCACCCCTCCACTTT.

V and J are TRBV9 and TRBJ1-3; no clear D gene. This CDR3 spans 15 amino acids. The germline V gene has CDR1 SGDLS and CDR2 YYNGEE. Trimming pared 4 bases from V and 0 bases from J, leaving 11 bases between. The CDR3 DNA is TGTGCCAGCAGCCCGAATAGTTTCTCTGGAAACACCATATATTTT. It specifies CASSPNSFSGNTIYF.

This clone was seen more than once but under ten times. The genes are TRBV28 and TRBJ1-5, with a tentative D call TRBD1 (5 bases). Trimming shortened V by 11 bases and J by 10 bases, and 18 bases separated the two germline ends. The CDR3 sequence is 12 residues long. The germline CDR1 and CDR2 sequences are MDHEN and SYDVKM. CDR3 coding DNA: TGTGCCGGGGGTGGAGGGGCATCTCCCCAGCATTTT. This sequence encodes CAGGGGASPQHF.

The chain links TRBV4-1 to TRBJ1-6, with D possibly TRBD1 on 5 matching bases. There are 16 residues in the CDR3. Germline V gene data show CDR1 as MGHRA and CDR2 as YSYEKL. The V end was cut by 4 bases, the J end by 5 bases, with 15 bases between. CDR3: CASSRTGTENNSPLHF. CDR3 sequence (DNA): TGCGCCAGCAGCCGGACCGGGACTGAGAATAATTCACCCCTCCACTTT.

The chain combines TRBV5-5 with TRBJ1-1, with D tentatively TRBD1 (6 bases). The CDR3 loop spans 14 amino acids. CDR1 SGHKS and CDR2 YYEKEE come from the germline V gene (reference sequence). Trimming shortened V by 3 bases and J by 5 bases, and 14 bases separated the two germline ends. This chain's CDR3 is CASSSRGGWTEAFF. The CDR3, as DNA: TGTGCCAGCAGCTCCAGGGGCGGATGGACTGAAGCTTTCTTT.

The rearrangement links TRBV19 to TRBJ2-1; 7 bases line up with TRBD2. The ends lost 3 bases at V and 9 bases at J; junction bases unmatched: 8. This CDR3 has 14 residues. Looked up from germline, CDR1 is LNHDA and CDR2 is SQIVND (reference sequence). CDR3 region: CASSMVEGRGEQFF. The CDR3, as DNA: TGTGCCAGTAGTATGGTAGAGGGGAGGGGTGAGCAGTTCTTC.

The chain has TRBV2 and TRBJ2-3; the D is unclear. Per the germline V gene, CDR1 is SNHLY and CDR2 is FYNNEI. The ends were cut back, 7 bases at V and 0 bases at J, with 17 bases in the middle. CDR3 length: 16 residues. As DNA, the CDR3 is TGTGCCAGCACCCCTACCGGCGGCGTTAGCACAGATACGCAGTATTTT. The encoded protein is CASTPTGGVSTDTQYF.

The V gene is TRBV2, the J gene TRBJ1-5; maybe TRBD1 (6 bases). CDR3 length equals 14 residues. The germline V and J ends were trimmed by 1 base and 7 bases, with 11 bases remaining between them. Germline V gene data show CDR1 as SNHLY and CDR2 as FYNNEI. CDR3 region: CASSEEGGHQPQHF. The CDR3 DNA reads as TGTGCCAGCAGTGAAGAGGGGGGGCACCAGCCCCAGCATTTT.

The rearrangement uses TRBV19 and TRBJ2-2; possibly TRBD2 for D (6 bases). Looked up from germline, CDR1 is LNHDA and CDR2 is SQIVND (reference sequence). Trimming cost V 7 bases and J 5 bases, with 17 bases left between them. The CDR3 spans 15 residues. The CDR3 region is CASKLLVAGTGELFF. In DNA, the CDR3 is TGTGCCAGTAAATTGCTTGTGGCGGGGACCGGGGAGCTGTTTTTT.

This clone was counted once. In DNA form, the CDR3 reads TGTGCCAGCAGTTCCCTTCTAGCGGGAGGCGGAGAGCAGTACTTC. This codes for CASSSLLAGGGEQYF. This chain links TRBV6-1 with TRBJ2-7; 11 bases agree with TRBD2. There are 15 residues in the CDR3. Unmatched junction bases numbered 10, after V lost 5 bases and J lost 7 bases. The germline V gene encodes CDR1 MNHNS and CDR2 SASEGT.

The V call is TRBV6-5, the J call TRBJ2-7; TRBD2 matches at 11 bases. With V trimmed by 6 bases and J by 6 bases, 7 bases remained unmatched. Per the germline V gene, CDR1 is MNHEY and CDR2 is SVGAGI. The CDR3 spans 14 residues. CDR3 loop: CASRFSGRASEQYF. The CDR3 DNA follows: TGTGCCAGCAGATTTAGCGGGAGGGCCTCCGAGCAGTACTTC.

The CDR3 spells CASSQTGLSSYEQYF. The CDR3, as DNA: TGTGCCAGCAGCCAGACAGGACTGAGCTCCTACGAGCAGTACTTC. This chain uses TRBV28 with TRBJ2-7; D is possibly TRBD1 (6 bases). The CDR3 is 15 residues long. V dropped 6 bases and J dropped 0 bases, with 15 bases sitting between them. Germline CDR1 and CDR2: MDHEN and SYDVKM.

V and J are TRBV3-1 (or the pseudogene TRBV3-2) and TRBJ2-3; 10 nucleotides match TRBD1. Germline V gene data show CDR1 as LGHDT and CDR2 as YNNKEL (reference sequence). The CDR3 spans 13 residues. J was trimmed by 4 bases and V by 6 bases; bases with no gene match: 1. In DNA, the CDR3 is TGTGCCAGCAGGGGGACAGGGGCAGATACGCAGTATTTT. Its translation is CASRGTGADTQYF.

V is TRBV19 and J is TRBJ1-2, with a weak D call TRBD1 (6 bases). The germline V gene has CDR1 LNHDA and CDR2 SQIVND (reference sequence). V dropped 5 bases and J dropped 6 bases, with 13 bases sitting between them. This CDR3 spans 13 amino acids. CDR3 bases: TGTGCCAGTAGTCGGGGGGCTCAAGATGGCTACACCTTC. Its translation is CASSRGAQDGYTF.

Only one count was recorded for this clone. The chain uses TRBV5-5 and TRBJ2-1; 11 bases match TRBD1. This CDR3 has 16 amino acids. The J segment lost 3 bases and the V segment lost 1 base, leaving 3 bases of the junction unmatched. Germline CDR1 and CDR2: SGHKS and YYEKEE (reference sequence). Written as DNA, the CDR3 is TGTGCCAGCAGCTTGTACGGGACAGGGGGCTACAATGAGCAGTTCTTC. Translating gives CASSLYGTGGYNEQFF.

CDR3 amino acids: CASSQDVALLVGGQFF. In DNA form, the CDR3 reads TGCGCCAGCAGCCAAGATGTGGCCCTGCTAGTAGGTGGGCAGTTCTTC. The chain uses TRBV4-1 and TRBJ2-1; the D is unclear. Germline V gives CDR1 MGHRA, CDR2 YSYEKL. Deletions cut 0 bases from V and 12 bases from J, with 21 bases between. This CDR3 is built from 16 residues.

This chain connects TRBV29-1 to TRBJ2-1; tentative D call: TRBD2 (5 bases). This CDR3 is 15 amino acids long. Germline V gene data show CDR1 as SQVTM and CDR2 as ANQGSEA. V lost 4 bases, J lost 7 bases, and 20 bases lay in between. The CDR3 spells CSVGRTGSGWNEQFF. The CDR3 DNA is TGCAGCGTTGGACGGACGGGGTCCGGGTGGAATGAGCAGTTCTTC.

This chain links TRBV20-1 with TRBJ2-5, with D possibly TRBD1 on 5 matching bases. The CDR3 has 11 residues. CDR1 is DFQATT, CDR2 SNEGSKA, per germline (reference sequence). Trimming removed 5 bases at V and 5 bases at J, with 9 bases between. For the CDR3, the DNA is TGCAGTGCTCGCAAGGGGGAGACCCAGTACTTC. Encoded protein: CSARKGETQYF.

The gene calls are TRBV19 and TRBJ1-2; D gene unclear. The V gene lost 7 bases and the J gene lost 0 bases, with 24 bases spanning the gap. CDR1 LNHDA and CDR2 SQIVND come from the germline V gene (reference sequence). CDR3 length equals 18 residues. The CDR3 protein is CASNPGPGTLLSNYGYTF. CDR3 sequence (DNA): TGTGCCAGTAACCCCGGGCCGGGAACACTCCTGTCTAACTATGGCTACACCTTC.

The chain has TRBV5-1 and TRBJ1-5; TRBD1 might be the D (5 bases). This CDR3 is 14 amino acids long. In germline, CDR1 is SGHRS, CDR2 YFSETQ. Trimming pared 0 bases from V and 4 bases from J, leaving 8 bases between. The DNA for the CDR3 is TGCGCCAGCAGCTTGGATCCAGGGAATCAGCCCCAGCATTTT. It encodes CASSLDPGNQPQHF.

The chain employs TRBV24-1 and TRBJ2-2; perhaps TRBD1 as D (6 bases). Trimming shortened V by 6 bases and J by 4 bases, and 14 bases separated the two germline ends. This CDR3 contains 15 residues. Germline lookup yields CDR1 KGHDR and CDR2 SFDVKD. DNA for the CDR3: TGTGCCACCAGTTCCCGGGACAAAAGCACCGGGGAGCTGTTTTTT. Protein product: CATSSRDKSTGELFF.

The chain employs TRBV3-1 (or the pseudogene TRBV3-2) and TRBJ1-6; TRBD1 matches at 9 bases. Per germline, CDR1 LGHDT and CDR2 YNNKEL (reference sequence). There are 15 residues in the CDR3. J lost 7 bases, V lost 6 bases, and 7 bases had no gene match. In DNA, the CDR3 is TGTGCCAGCAGGGTACAGGGGGCGGACAATTCACCCCTCCACTTT. It is translated as CASRVQGADNSPLHF.

Concerning this clone: This specimen includes other DNA sequences encoding the same CDR3. The rearrangement links TRBV6-5 to TRBJ2-2, with D possibly TRBD1 on 5 matching bases. The CDR3 sequence is 14 residues long. Germline V gene data show CDR1 as MNHEY and CDR2 as SVGAGI. Trimming shortened V by 5 bases and J by 1 base, and 8 bases separated the two germline ends. The CDR3 sequence is CASSRTGNTGELFF. Here the CDR3 DNA reads TGTGCCAGCAGTCGAACAGGGAACACCGGGGAGCTGTTTTTT.

This clone has more than one count but fewer than ten. This chain uses TRBV7-2 with TRBJ2-2, with D perhaps TRBD1 (5 bases). Germline CDR1 and CDR2: SGHTA and FQGNSA. The V end lost 2 bases, the J end lost 6 bases, and 13 bases lay between the germline ends. The CDR3 covers 15 residues. As DNA, the CDR3 is TGTGCCAGCAGCTTACTCAGGGCGATAGCCGGGGAGCTGTTTTTT. As protein: CASSLLRAIAGELFF.

This chain joins TRBV6-4 and TRBJ2-1, with 10 nucleotides matching TRBD2. This CDR3 has 16 amino acids. Losses at the gene ends were 9 bases for V and 8 bases for J; bases not matched to a gene: 16. Germline CDR1 reads MRHNA; CDR2 reads SNTAGT. The CDR3 sequence is CASTLYGTSVADEQFF. The CDR3 nucleotides are TGTGCCAGTACATTGTACGGGACTAGCGTAGCAGATGAGCAGTTCTTC.

The rearrangement links TRBV5-1 to TRBJ2-7; 7 bases map to TRBD1. V lost 4 bases to trimming and J lost 6 bases; unmatched junction nucleotides: 10. Germline V lookup: CDR1 SGHRS, CDR2 YFSETQ. The CDR3 totals 14 residues. This CDR3 is CASSPPGQRSEQYF. In DNA form, the CDR3 reads TGCGCCAGCAGCCCACCGGGACAGAGGTCCGAGCAGTACTTC.

This sequence joins TRBV4-1 and TRBJ2-5; TRBD2 is a possible D gene (5 bases). This CDR3 spans 15 amino acids. V dropped 1 base and J dropped 5 bases, with 14 bases sitting between them. CDR1 is MGHRA, CDR2 YSYEKL, per germline. The CDR3 loop reads CASSQVGLPRETQYF. In DNA form, the CDR3 reads TGCGCCAGCAGCCAAGTAGGACTCCCGCGGGAGACCCAGTACTTC.